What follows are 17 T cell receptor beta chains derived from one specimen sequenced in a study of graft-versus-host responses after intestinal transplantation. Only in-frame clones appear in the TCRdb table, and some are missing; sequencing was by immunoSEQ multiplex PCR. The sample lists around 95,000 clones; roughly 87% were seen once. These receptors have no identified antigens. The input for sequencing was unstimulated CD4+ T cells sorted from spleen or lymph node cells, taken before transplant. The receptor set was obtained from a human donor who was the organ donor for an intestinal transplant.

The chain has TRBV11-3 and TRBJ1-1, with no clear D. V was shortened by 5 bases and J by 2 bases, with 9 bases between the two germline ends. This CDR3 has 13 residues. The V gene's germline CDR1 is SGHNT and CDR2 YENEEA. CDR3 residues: CASSQNINTEAFF. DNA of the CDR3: TGTGCCAGCAGCCAGAACATTAACACTGAAGCTTTCTTT.

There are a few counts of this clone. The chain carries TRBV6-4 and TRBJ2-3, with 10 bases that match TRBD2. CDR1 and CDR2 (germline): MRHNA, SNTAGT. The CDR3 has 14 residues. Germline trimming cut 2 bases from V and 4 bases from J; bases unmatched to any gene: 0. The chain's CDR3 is CASSDSGGADTQYF. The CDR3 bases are TGTGCCAGCAGTGACAGCGGGGGGGCAGATACGCAGTATTTT.

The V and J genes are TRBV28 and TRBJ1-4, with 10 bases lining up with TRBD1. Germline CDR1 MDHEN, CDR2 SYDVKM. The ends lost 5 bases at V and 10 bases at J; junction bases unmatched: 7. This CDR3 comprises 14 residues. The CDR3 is CASSPDRGPGKLFF. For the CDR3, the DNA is TGTGCCAGCAGTCCCGACAGGGGGCCAGGAAAACTGTTTTTT.

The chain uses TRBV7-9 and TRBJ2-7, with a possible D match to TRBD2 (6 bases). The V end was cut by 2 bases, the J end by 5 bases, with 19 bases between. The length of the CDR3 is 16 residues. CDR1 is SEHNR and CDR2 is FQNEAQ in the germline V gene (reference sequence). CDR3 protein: CASSLTPGTAADEQYF. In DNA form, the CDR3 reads TGTGCCAGCAGCTTAACCCCGGGGACTGCCGCCGACGAGCAGTACTTC.

CDR3 sequence (DNA): TGTGCCAGCAGCCAAGTTCCAGGTCAGCCCCAGCATTTT. Translation gives CASSQVPGQPQHF. The rearrangement joins TRBV14 to TRBJ1-5; D is ambiguous. Germline assignment: CDR1 SGHDN and CDR2 FVKESK. With 1 base removed from V and 6 bases from J, the gap between germline ends came to 7 bases. This CDR3 has 13 amino acids.

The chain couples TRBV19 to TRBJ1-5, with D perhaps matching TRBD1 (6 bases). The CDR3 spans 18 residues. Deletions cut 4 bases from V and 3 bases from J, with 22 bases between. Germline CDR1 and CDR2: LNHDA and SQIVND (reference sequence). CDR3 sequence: CASSTREGGGSFNQPQHF. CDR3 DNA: TGTGCCAGTAGTACCAGGGAAGGGGGAGGTTCGTTCAATCAGCCCCAGCATTTT.

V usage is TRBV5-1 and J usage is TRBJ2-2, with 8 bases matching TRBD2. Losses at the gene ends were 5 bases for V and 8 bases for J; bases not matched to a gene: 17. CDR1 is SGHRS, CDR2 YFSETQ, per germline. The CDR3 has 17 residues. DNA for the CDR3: TGCGCCAGCAGTTCAAACCCGGACGGGGGGGCCTCGGGGGAGCTGTTTTTT. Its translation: CASSSNPDGGASGELFF.

The CDR3, as DNA: TGTGCCAGCAGGCGAAGGTCCCACGAGCAGTACTTC. Protein sequence: CASRRRSHEQYF. The chain is built from TRBV2 and TRBJ2-7; D call uncertain. The germline V gene has CDR1 SNHLY and CDR2 FYNNEI. This CDR3 spans 12 amino acids. V lost 6 bases and J 5 bases, leaving 11 bases between the germline ends.

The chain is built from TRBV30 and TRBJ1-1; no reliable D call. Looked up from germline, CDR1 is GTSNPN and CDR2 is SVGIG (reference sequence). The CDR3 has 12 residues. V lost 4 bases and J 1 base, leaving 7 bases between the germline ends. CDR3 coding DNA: TGTGCCTGGACTGGAGGGAACACTGAAGCTTTCTTT. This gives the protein CAWTGGNTEAFF.

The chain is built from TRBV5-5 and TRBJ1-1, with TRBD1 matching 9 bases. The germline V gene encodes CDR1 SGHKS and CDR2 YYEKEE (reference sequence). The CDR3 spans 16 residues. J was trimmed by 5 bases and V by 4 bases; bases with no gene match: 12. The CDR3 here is CASSTGTGSRETEAFF. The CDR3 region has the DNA TGTGCCAGCAGCACTGGGACAGGGAGTAGAGAAACTGAAGCTTTCTTT.

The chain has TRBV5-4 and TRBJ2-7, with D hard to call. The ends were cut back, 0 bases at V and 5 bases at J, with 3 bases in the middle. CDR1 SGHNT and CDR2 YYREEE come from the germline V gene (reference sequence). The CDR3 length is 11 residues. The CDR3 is CASSLENEQYF. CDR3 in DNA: TGTGCCAGCAGCTTGGAGAACGAGCAGTACTTC.

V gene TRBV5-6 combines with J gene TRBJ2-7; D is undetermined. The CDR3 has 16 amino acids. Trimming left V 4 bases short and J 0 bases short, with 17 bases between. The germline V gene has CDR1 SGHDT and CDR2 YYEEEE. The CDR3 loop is CASSPSLQAYSYEQYF. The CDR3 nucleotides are TGTGCCAGCAGCCCCAGTCTCCAAGCGTACTCCTACGAGCAGTACTTC. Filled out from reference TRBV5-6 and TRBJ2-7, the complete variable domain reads DAGVTQSPTHLIKTRGQQVTLRCSPKSGHDTVSWYQQALGQGPQFIFQYYEEEERQRGNFPDRFSGHQFPNYSSELNVNALLLGDSALYLCASSPSLQAYSYEQYFGPGTRLTVT.

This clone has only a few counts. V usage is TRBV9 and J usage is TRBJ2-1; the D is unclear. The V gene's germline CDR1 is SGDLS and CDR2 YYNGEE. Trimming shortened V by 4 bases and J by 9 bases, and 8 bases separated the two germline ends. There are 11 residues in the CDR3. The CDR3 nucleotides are TGTGCCAGCAGCTCAACGGGTGAGCAGTTCTTC. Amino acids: CASSSTGEQFF.

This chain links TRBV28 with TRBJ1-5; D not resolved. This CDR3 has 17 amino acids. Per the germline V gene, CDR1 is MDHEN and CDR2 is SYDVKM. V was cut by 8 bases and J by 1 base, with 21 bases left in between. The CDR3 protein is CASQIGRAGWSNQPQHF. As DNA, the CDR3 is TGTGCCAGCCAAATTGGTAGGGCGGGGTGGAGCAATCAGCCCCAGCATTTT.

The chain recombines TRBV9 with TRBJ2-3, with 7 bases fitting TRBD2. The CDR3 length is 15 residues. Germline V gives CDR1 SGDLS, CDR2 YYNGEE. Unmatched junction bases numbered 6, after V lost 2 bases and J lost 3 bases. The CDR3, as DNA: TGTGCCAGCAGCGTTACTGTGGGGGGGACAGATACGCAGTATTTT. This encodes CASSVTVGGTDTQYF. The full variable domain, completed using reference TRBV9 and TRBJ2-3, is DSGVTQTPKHLITATGQRVTLRCSPRSGDLSVYWYQQSLDQGLQFLIQYYNGEERAKGNILERFSAQQFPDLHSELNLSSLELGDSALYFCASSVTVGGTDTQYFGPGTRLTVL.

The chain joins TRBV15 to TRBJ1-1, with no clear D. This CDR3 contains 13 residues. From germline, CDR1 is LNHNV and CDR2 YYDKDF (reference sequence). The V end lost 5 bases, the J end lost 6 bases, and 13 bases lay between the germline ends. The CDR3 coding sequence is TGTGCCACCAGCGCCCGAGGAGGAGCTGAAGCTTTCTTT. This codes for CATSARGGAEAFF.

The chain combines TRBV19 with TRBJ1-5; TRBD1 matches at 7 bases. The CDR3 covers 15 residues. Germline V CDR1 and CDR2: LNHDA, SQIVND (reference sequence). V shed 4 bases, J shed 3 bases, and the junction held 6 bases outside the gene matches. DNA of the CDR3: TGTGCCAGTAGTACCCGGGGACAGTACAATCAGCCCCAGCATTTT. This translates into CASSTRGQYNQPQHF.